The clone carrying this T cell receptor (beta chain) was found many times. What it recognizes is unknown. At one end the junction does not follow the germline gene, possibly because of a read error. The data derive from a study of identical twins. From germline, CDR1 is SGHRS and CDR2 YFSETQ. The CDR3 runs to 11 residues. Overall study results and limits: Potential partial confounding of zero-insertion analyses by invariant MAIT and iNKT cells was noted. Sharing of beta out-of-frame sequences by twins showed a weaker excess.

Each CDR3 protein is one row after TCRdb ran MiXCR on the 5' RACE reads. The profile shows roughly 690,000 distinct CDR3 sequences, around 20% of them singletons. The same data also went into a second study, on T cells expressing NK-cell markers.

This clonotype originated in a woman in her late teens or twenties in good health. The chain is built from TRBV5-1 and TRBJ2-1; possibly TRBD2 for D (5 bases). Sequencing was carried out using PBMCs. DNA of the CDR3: TGTGCCAGCAGCGGCAACAATGAGCAGTTCTTC. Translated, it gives CASSGNNEQFF.